Sequencing of this T cell receptor beta chain was carried out in a study of spatial heterogeneity in lung cancer. Whole-study context: Detection consistently yielded more beta chains than alpha chains. Combinations of a unique TCR and a UMI were tallied in raw reads, and on average each appeared more than ten times.

Each TCR cDNA molecule carried a unique molecular identifier. TCRdb recomputed calls from the 5' RACE reads with MiXCR, one row per CDR3 protein. The sample lists more than 9,000 distinct CDR3 sequences, approximately 6.2% seen once, with approximately 10% in the top ten. Time point meaning: sample taken at primary tumor resection. Unsorted tumor, nontumor lung tissue or cryopreserved PBMC supplied the whole RNA. The donors, 70 to 80 patients with untreated early-stage non-small cell lung cancer, provided the samples. Germline V gene data show CDR1 as MNHNY and CDR2 as SVGAGI (reference sequence). The CDR3 has 14 residues. V gave up 8 bases and J gave up 5 bases, with 15 bases separating them. As concerns this clonotype: Being off target in a library aimed at alpha chains, this beta chain has a size of little meaning.

Sequenced material: normal lung tissue next to the tumor, taken at surgery. The sequence derives from a male donor with early-stage non-small cell lung cancer. The chain uses TRBV6-6 and TRBJ2-2; TRBD1 is a possible D gene (6 bases). CDR3 protein: CASVRGTYTGELFF. The CDR3 DNA follows: TGTGCCAGCGTTAGGGGGACATATACCGGGGAGCTGTTTTTT.